This TCR beta chain is from a study of Tregs in tolerant kidney transplant recipients (dated by TCRdb to about 2019). Study-level background: Before combined kidney and bone marrow transplantation, this study identified donor-specific regulatory T cells using TCRbeta sequencing and then followed those same cells after transplant. Several methods of expanding Tregs specific for an allogeneic donor were compared by TCRbeta repertoire sequencing in a few healthy controls. Study-level results and caveats: Expanding Tregs with activated donor B cells appeared to identify the most biologically relevant and donor-specific TCRbeta repertoire. Biological reproducibility was not directly assessed, although technical replication error appeared to be minimal. The study was constrained by small patient numbers, and validation of the findings is required in larger populations and under other immunosuppression protocols.

V lost 0 bases and J lost 1 base; the stretch between them is 7 bases long. CDR1 and CDR2 were assigned from the germline V gene (reference sequence) as LNHNV and YYDKDF. Including cysteine and phenylalanine, the CDR3 has 15 amino acids. CDR3 DNA is the only sequence kept; it has 45 bases, read in frame from the first base. Unstimulated Tregs (CD4+CD25+CD127-), CD4+ non-Tregs (CD4+CD25-), CD4 and CD8 cells were FACS-sorted from thawed PBMCs. Healthy control blood came either as purchased buffy coats or from healthy volunteers. Healthy control blood was separated into PBMCs by Ficoll density gradient and cryopreserved, and patient PBMCs were collected both before and after transplant. For TCRbeta CDR3 sequencing, genomic DNA was extracted from sorted cells using the QIAGEN DNeasy Blood and Tissue Kit. High-throughput TCRbeta CDR3 sequencing, which included PCR amplification with bias correction and internal controls, was done commercially through immunoSEQ. The study's own analysis went as follows. Unique productive TCRbeta sequences were defined by CDR3 nucleotide sequence when primers matched and otherwise by CDR3 amino acid sequence together with Vbeta and Jbeta genes. To correct sorting error, sequences shared between sorted populations at a frequency ratio of 2:1 or less were removed; the rest were assigned to the higher population. A sequence counted as donor-reactive if, in CFSE-low cells, the sequence had a frequency of at least 0.01% and was expanded at least 5-fold compared with unstimulated cells. Jensen-Shannon divergence calculated on the top 100 TCRbeta sequences ranked by frequency was used to measure repertoire divergence. For any sample with multiple sequencing runs, sorting error was corrected in each run separately before the runs were pooled. TCRdb obtained this table from immuneACCESS and retained in-frame rearrangements with V and J assigned. These tables miss some clones; where compared with another copy, unresolved V genes account for less than half of the shortfall, and the remainder is unexplained. Clonal size and the V and J genes are those of that table, whereas D and trimming came from the DNA. A total of 200,000 to 300,000 clones appear in this sample, 80% to 85% of them only once. Together, the top ten hold under 0.65% of the sample.

This clone appeared a single time. It has no known antigen specificity. No base quality values were provided; no much bigger clone lies one nucleotide off. The receptor was derived from a human donor in good health. Input material: CD4+ T cells from blood. The rearrangement combines TRBV15 with TRBJ1-3; the D gene is unclear. The encoded CDR3 is CATSRDRTSGNTIYF. The nucleotide sequence is TGTGCCACCAGCAGAGACCGGACGTCTGGAAACACCATATATTTT.